The rows below give T cell receptor beta chains drawn from one sample of a study of blood T cell repertoires in COVID-19. The repertoire was sequenced with immunoSEQ multiplex PCR; TCRdb's copy has only in-frame clones and lacks some. The repertoire has about 320,000 clones, around 92% of them found once; the top ten carry 11%. The sequencing sample was made of peripheral blood. The receptors derive from a woman in her twenties or thirties with COVID-19, enrolled during active disease. Both conserved end residues are part of each CDR3. Fields, in order: D gene, J gene, clone size, V gene, CDR3 protein, CDR3 DNA. A D gene is named only where the DNA matches it firmly. Clone size is not always given. Where it is, it says once, few, many or a class for expanded clones.

d_gene: TRBD2
j_gene: TRBJ2-7
abundance: NA
v_gene: TRBV18
CDR3aa: CASSPPSGKGREQYF
CDR3nt: TGTGCCAGCTCGCCCCCTAGCGGGAAAGGGAGGGAGCAGTACTTC

d_gene: TRBD2
j_gene: TRBJ2-3
abundance: NA
v_gene: TRBV18
CDR3aa: CASSPYGGGSTDTQYF
CDR3nt: TGTGCCAGCTCACCATATGGCGGGGGTAGCACAGATACGCAGTATTTT

d_gene: TRBD1
j_gene: TRBJ1-2
abundance: NA
v_gene: TRBV25-1
CDR3aa: CASPQGLPNYGYTF
CDR3nt: TGTGCCAGCCCACAGGGGCTACCAAACTATGGCTACACCTTC

d_gene: TRBD2
j_gene: TRBJ2-3
abundance: NA
v_gene: TRBV11-2
CDR3aa: CASSLDRGSGGAPGVDTQYF
CDR3nt: TGTGCCAGCAGCTTAGATCGGGGTAGCGGGGGGGCCCCAGGAGTAGATACGCAGTATTTT

d_gene: TRBD2
j_gene: TRBJ2-7
abundance: few
v_gene: TRBV6-5
CDR3aa: CASSPTSGGAYEQYF
CDR3nt: TGTGCCAGCAGCCCGACTAGCGGGGGGGCCTACGAGCAGTACTTC

d_gene: TRBD1
j_gene: TRBJ2-3
abundance: NA
v_gene: TRBV29-1
CDR3aa: CSVGTGAIDTQYF
CDR3nt: TGCAGCGTTGGGACAGGGGCGATAGATACGCAGTATTTT

d_gene: NA
j_gene: TRBJ2-3
abundance: NA
v_gene: TRBV20-1
CDR3aa: CSARGPGAQYF
CDR3nt: TGCAGTGCTAGGGGGCCCGGTGCGCAGTATTTT

d_gene: NA
j_gene: TRBJ1-1
abundance: NA
v_gene: TRBV29-1
CDR3aa: CSVVWTQDYTEAFF
CDR3nt: TGCAGCGTTGTATGGACACAGGATTACACTGAAGCTTTCTTT

d_gene: NA
j_gene: TRBJ1-1
abundance: NA
v_gene: TRBV7-9
CDR3aa: CASSQVNTEAFF
CDR3nt: TGTGCCAGCAGCCAGGTGAACACTGAAGCTTTCTTT

d_gene: NA
j_gene: TRBJ2-5
abundance: NA
v_gene: TRBV7-6
CDR3aa: CASSLGLQETQYF
CDR3nt: TGTGCCAGCAGCTTAGGTCTCCAAGAGACCCAGTACTTC

d_gene: NA
j_gene: TRBJ2-7
abundance: NA
v_gene: TRBV2
CDR3aa: CAGREGNEQYF
CDR3nt: TGTGCCGGGAGAGAGGGTAACGAGCAGTACTTC

d_gene: NA
j_gene: TRBJ1-3
abundance: NA
v_gene: TRBV7-9
CDR3aa: CASSLFVNTIYF
CDR3nt: TGTGCCAGCAGCTTATTCGTAAACACCATATATTTT

d_gene: TRBD2
j_gene: TRBJ2-3
abundance: NA
v_gene: TRBV6-5
CDR3aa: CASSSGGTSTDTQYF
CDR3nt: TGTGCCAGCAGTTCGGGGGGAACTAGCACAGATACGCAGTATTTT

d_gene: TRBD2
j_gene: TRBJ2-7
abundance: NA
v_gene: TRBV5-6
CDR3aa: CASSLIGGSFHEQYF
CDR3nt: TGTGCCAGCAGCTTGATCGGGGGGTCTTTCCACGAGCAGTACTTC

d_gene: TRBD1
j_gene: TRBJ2-7
abundance: NA
v_gene: TRBV5-1
CDR3aa: CASSLAGQGGEQYF
CDR3nt: TGCGCCAGCAGCTTAGCGGGACAGGGAGGTGAGCAGTACTTC

d_gene: NA
j_gene: TRBJ2-1
abundance: NA
v_gene: TRBV15
CDR3aa: CATSRGGQYNEQFF
CDR3nt: TGTGCCACCAGCAGAGGCGGACAGTACAATGAGCAGTTCTTC

d_gene: NA
j_gene: TRBJ2-7
abundance: NA
v_gene: TRBV13
CDR3aa: CASSLGQEAYEQYF
CDR3nt: TGTGCCAGCAGCTTAGGGCAGGAGGCCTACGAGCAGTACTTC

d_gene: NA
j_gene: TRBJ2-1
abundance: NA
v_gene: TRBV7-2
CDR3aa: CASSLAGGFYNEQFF
CDR3nt: TGTGCCAGCAGCTTAGCGGGCGGGTTCTACAATGAGCAGTTCTTC

d_gene: NA
j_gene: TRBJ1-2
abundance: NA
v_gene: TRBV5-1
CDR3aa: CASSLGGGYGYTF
CDR3nt: TGCGCCAGCAGCTTGGGAGGGGGCTATGGCTACACCTTC

d_gene: NA
j_gene: TRBJ1-2
abundance: NA
v_gene: TRBV7-9
CDR3aa: CASSLRTRIDYGYTF
CDR3nt: TGTGCCAGCAGCTTGAGGACAAGAATCGATTATGGCTACACCTTC

d_gene: NA
j_gene: TRBJ2-7
abundance: NA
v_gene: TRBV28
CDR3aa: CASSTPLGGLRGGFRYEQYF
CDR3nt: TGTGCCAGCAGCACCCCGCTGGGGGGACTAAGAGGGGGTTTCCGGTACGAGCAGTACTTC

d_gene: TRBD1
j_gene: TRBJ2-5
abundance: NA
v_gene: TRBV5-1
CDR3aa: CASSPRGRGETQYF
CDR3nt: TGCGCCAGCAGCCCCAGGGGGCGCGGGGAGACCCAGTACTTC

d_gene: NA
j_gene: TRBJ1-6
abundance: NA
v_gene: TRBV27
CDR3aa: CASSLRGFWSPLHF
CDR3nt: TGTGCCAGCAGTTTAAGAGGCTTTTGGTCACCCCTCCACTTT

d_gene: NA
j_gene: TRBJ1-6
abundance: once
v_gene: TRBV12-2
CDR3aa: CASRLTKLQDRLDSPLHF
CDR3nt: TGTGCAAGTCGCTTAACTAAGCTACAGGACAGGTTGGATTCACCCCTCCACTTT

d_gene: NA
j_gene: TRBJ1-2
abundance: NA
v_gene: TRBV29-1
CDR3aa: CSVGQPNGYTF
CDR3nt: TGCAGCGTTGGACAGCCTAATGGCTACACCTTC

d_gene: NA
j_gene: TRBJ2-1
abundance: once
v_gene: TRBV20-1
CDR3aa: CSARGVHEQFF
CDR3nt: TGCAGTGCGCGCGGGGTCCATGAGCAGTTCTTC

d_gene: NA
j_gene: TRBJ2-1
abundance: NA
v_gene: TRBV7-9
CDR3aa: CASSGGRDSTDNEQFF
CDR3nt: TGTGCCAGCAGCGGGGGAAGGGACTCGACGGACAATGAGCAGTTCTTC

d_gene: NA
j_gene: TRBJ1-6
abundance: once
v_gene: TRBV28
CDR3aa: CASSLAGGSPLHF
CDR3nt: TGTGCCAGCAGTCTGGCCGGAGGCTCACCCCTCCACTTT

d_gene: NA
j_gene: TRBJ2-7
abundance: NA
v_gene: TRBV27
CDR3aa: CASSFRGLRGEQYF
CDR3nt: TGTGCCAGCAGTTTCCGGGGTCTGCGGGGCGAGCAGTACTTC

d_gene: NA
j_gene: TRBJ1-1
abundance: NA
v_gene: TRBV12-5
CDR3aa: CASGLLIQPNTEAFF
CDR3nt: TGTGCTAGTGGTTTGCTGATACAGCCGAACACTGAAGCTTTCTTT

d_gene: NA
j_gene: TRBJ2-1
abundance: NA
v_gene: TRBV28
CDR3aa: CASSFGGAYNEQFF
CDR3nt: TGTGCCAGCAGTTTTGGCGGGGCTTACAATGAGCAGTTCTTC

d_gene: TRBD1
j_gene: TRBJ2-1
abundance: NA
v_gene: TRBV5-1
CDR3aa: CASRQGASGNEQFF
CDR3nt: TGCGCCAGCCGACAGGGGGCGTCGGGGAATGAGCAGTTCTTC

d_gene: NA
j_gene: TRBJ1-6
abundance: NA
v_gene: TRBV13
CDR3aa: CASSPDGGNSPLHF
CDR3nt: TGTGCCAGCAGTCCTGACGGAGGGAATTCACCCCTCCACTTT

d_gene: NA
j_gene: TRBJ2-1
abundance: NA
v_gene: TRBV5-6
CDR3aa: CASSFGGSYNEQFF
CDR3nt: TGTGCCAGCAGCTTTGGCGGGTCCTACAATGAGCAGTTCTTC

d_gene: NA
j_gene: TRBJ1-1
abundance: NA
v_gene: TRBV3-1/TRBV3-2
CDR3aa: CASSQRVGNTEAFF
CDR3nt: TGTGCCAGCAGCCAGAGGGTAGGGAACACTGAAGCTTTCTTT

d_gene: TRBD1
j_gene: TRBJ1-2
abundance: NA
v_gene: TRBV6-1
CDR3aa: CASSEDRGLGGYTF
CDR3nt: TGTGCCAGCAGTGAAGACAGGGGGCTAGGTGGCTACACCTTC

d_gene: NA
j_gene: TRBJ2-5
abundance: NA
v_gene: TRBV7-9
CDR3aa: CASFTTLQETQYF
CDR3nt: TGTGCCAGCTTTACGACATTACAAGAGACCCAGTACTTC

d_gene: TRBD1
j_gene: TRBJ1-3
abundance: NA
v_gene: TRBV9
CDR3aa: CASREDRGQGNTIYF
CDR3nt: TGTGCCAGCAGGGAGGACAGGGGGCAAGGAAACACCATATATTTT

d_gene: NA
j_gene: TRBJ1-1
abundance: NA
v_gene: TRBV30
CDR3aa: CAWSLLRGATEAFF
CDR3nt: TGTGCCTGGAGTCTTTTGCGGGGGGCTACTGAAGCTTTCTTT

d_gene: NA
j_gene: TRBJ1-3
abundance: NA
v_gene: TRBV11-3
CDR3aa: CASSRTAAGNTIYF
CDR3nt: TGTGCCAGCAGCCGGACAGCGGCTGGAAACACCATATATTTT

d_gene: TRBD1
j_gene: TRBJ1-5
abundance: few
v_gene: TRBV4-1
CDR3aa: CASSQGQGGQPQHF
CDR3nt: TGCGCCAGCAGCCAAGGACAGGGGGGACAGCCCCAGCATTTT

d_gene: NA
j_gene: TRBJ1-2
abundance: few
v_gene: TRBV7-2
CDR3aa: CASSSQVNYGYTF
CDR3nt: TGTGCCAGCAGCTCCCAGGTTAACTATGGCTACACCTTC

d_gene: NA
j_gene: TRBJ2-3
abundance: NA
v_gene: TRBV9
CDR3aa: CASSPSTSYALDTQYF
CDR3nt: TGTGCCAGCAGCCCATCCACTTCGTACGCATTAGATACGCAGTATTTT

d_gene: NA
j_gene: TRBJ2-3
abundance: NA
v_gene: TRBV4-1
CDR3aa: CASSQDHGTSTDTQYF
CDR3nt: TGCGCCAGCAGCCAAGACCACGGTACCAGCACAGATACGCAGTATTTT

d_gene: TRBD1
j_gene: TRBJ1-2
abundance: NA
v_gene: TRBV7-9
CDR3aa: CASSQGTAHYGYTF
CDR3nt: TGTGCCAGCAGTCAGGGGACAGCCCACTATGGCTACACCTTC

d_gene: NA
j_gene: TRBJ2-4
abundance: NA
v_gene: TRBV18
CDR3aa: CASSTPQNIQYF
CDR3nt: TGTGCCAGCTCAACACCTCAGAACATTCAGTACTTC

d_gene: TRBD2
j_gene: TRBJ2-7
abundance: NA
v_gene: TRBV19
CDR3aa: CASSYTSGVTYEQYF
CDR3nt: TGTGCCAGTAGTTATACTAGCGGGGTGACCTACGAGCAGTACTTC

d_gene: NA
j_gene: TRBJ1-2
abundance: few
v_gene: TRBV4-2
CDR3aa: CASSQRDWGYTF
CDR3nt: TGTGCCAGCAGCCAAAGAGACTGGGGCTACACCTTC

d_gene: TRBD1
j_gene: TRBJ1-5
abundance: NA
v_gene: TRBV19
CDR3aa: CASSSLGTGVQPQHF
CDR3nt: TGTGCCAGTAGTAGCCTCGGGACAGGGGTGCAGCCCCAGCATTTT

d_gene: TRBD1
j_gene: TRBJ2-2
abundance: NA
v_gene: TRBV2
CDR3aa: CASSERSFFGTGGTAPGELFF
CDR3nt: TGTGCCAGCAGTGAACGGTCGTTTTTTGGGACAGGGGGCACCGCTCCCGGGGAGCTGTTTTTT

d_gene: NA
j_gene: TRBJ1-4
abundance: NA
v_gene: TRBV11-2
CDR3aa: CASSPDRPATNEKLFF
CDR3nt: TGTGCCAGCAGCCCTGACAGGCCCGCAACTAATGAAAAACTGTTTTTT

d_gene: TRBD1
j_gene: TRBJ2-1
abundance: NA
v_gene: TRBV6-4
CDR3aa: CASSVRGWTGTYEQFF
CDR3nt: TGTGCCAGCAGTGTCCGGGGTTGGACAGGGACGTATGAGCAGTTCTTC

d_gene: NA
j_gene: TRBJ1-1
abundance: NA
v_gene: TRBV5-1
CDR3aa: CASSLAGVWSTEAFF
CDR3nt: TGCGCCAGCAGCTTGGCGGGGGTTTGGAGCACTGAAGCTTTCTTT

d_gene: TRBD2
j_gene: TRBJ2-7
abundance: NA
v_gene: TRBV5-4
CDR3aa: CASSPSGGAYEQYF
CDR3nt: TGTGCCAGCAGCCCTAGCGGGGGGGCCTACGAGCAGTACTTC

d_gene: NA
j_gene: TRBJ1-1
abundance: NA
v_gene: TRBV18
CDR3aa: CASSPDTLNTEAFF
CDR3nt: TGTGCCAGCTCACCGGACACCTTGAACACTGAAGCTTTCTTT